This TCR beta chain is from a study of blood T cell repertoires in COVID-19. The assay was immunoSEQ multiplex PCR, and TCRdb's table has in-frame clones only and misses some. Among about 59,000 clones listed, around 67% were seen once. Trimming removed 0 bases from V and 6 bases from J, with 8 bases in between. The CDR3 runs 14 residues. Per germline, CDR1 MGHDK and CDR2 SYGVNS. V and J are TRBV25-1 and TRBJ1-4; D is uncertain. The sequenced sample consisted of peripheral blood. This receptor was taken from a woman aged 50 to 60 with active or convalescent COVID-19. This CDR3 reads CASSEYVQDEKLFF. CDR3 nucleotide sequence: TGTGCCAGCAGTGAATATGTCCAGGATGAAAAACTGTTTTTT.